The 25 T cell receptor beta chains reported below all come from one sample, sequenced in a study of T cell responses to AZD1222 COVID-19 vaccine. This table comes from immunoSEQ multiplex PCR, and its TCRdb copy is limited to in-frame clones, with some not included. The sample comprises about 110,000 clones, roughly 91% of which are singletons, and roughly 8% rests with the top ten. The sequencing used peripheral blood, collected 28 days after the second AZD1222 dose. These receptors originate from an adult who received the AZD1222 COVID-19 vaccine.

The chain joins TRBV7-2 to TRBJ2-3, with TRBD2 matching 8 bases. The J segment lost 5 bases and the V segment lost 3 bases, leaving 7 bases of the junction unmatched. CDR3 size: 15 residues. CDR1 and CDR2 (germline): SGHTA, FQGNSA. The CDR3 loop is CASSFVGGAVDTQYF. The CDR3 coding sequence is TGTGCCAGCAGCTTTGTCGGGGGGGCCGTAGATACGCAGTATTTT.

This clone appeared once. The chain is built from TRBV7-9 and TRBJ2-1, with a possible D match to TRBD2 (6 bases). Germline V lookup: CDR1 SEHNR, CDR2 FQNEAQ (reference sequence). The CDR3 consists of 14 residues. V was shortened by 5 bases and J by 7 bases, with 15 bases between the two germline ends. CDR3 protein: CASSGGAEGNEQFF. The DNA of the CDR3 is TGTGCCAGCAGCGGTGGGGCGGAGGGGAATGAGCAGTTCTTC.

The rearrangement links TRBV2 to TRBJ1-5; tentatively, D is TRBD1 (5 bases). Per germline, CDR1 SNHLY and CDR2 FYNNEI. CDR3 length: 14 residues. Trimming took 6 bases from V and 6 from J, leaving 15 bases between them. CDR3 sequence: CASRLGSGGQPQHF. The CDR3 DNA is TGTGCCAGCAGACTCGGGTCTGGGGGTCAGCCCCAGCATTTT.

This clone occurred once. The chain links TRBV19 to TRBJ1-4, with D uncertain. Germline V gene sequence: CDR1 LNHDA, CDR2 SQIVND (reference sequence). V shed 3 bases and J shed 3 bases, with 5 bases lying between them. The CDR3 spans 13 residues. The CDR3 protein is CASSIGANEKLFF. As DNA, the CDR3 is TGTGCCAGTAGTATCGGGGCTAATGAAAAACTGTTTTTT.

The chain is built from TRBV7-2 and TRBJ1-3; 11 bases are shared with TRBD1. The CDR3 has 14 residues. Losses at the gene ends were 6 bases for V and 8 bases for J; bases not matched to a gene: 6. The V gene's germline CDR1 is SGHTA and CDR2 FQGNSA. The CDR3 here is CASRTDRGQDTIYF. In DNA, the CDR3 is TGTGCCAGCAGGACGGACAGGGGGCAGGACACCATATATTTT.

This chain connects TRBV18 to TRBJ2-7, with no clear D. The CDR3 loop spans 13 amino acids. CDR1 and CDR2 from the germline V gene are KGHSH and LQKENI. V shed 5 bases and J shed 5 bases, with 13 bases lying between them. The CDR3 nucleotides read TGTGCCAGCTCAACCGGATGGGCCGACGAGCAGTACTTC. It translates to CASSTGWADEQYF. The whole variable domain, remainder taken from reference TRBV18 and TRBJ2-7, is NAGVMQNPRHLVRRRGQEARLRCSPMKGHSHVYWYRQLPEEGLKFMVYLQKENIIDESGMPKERFSAEFPKEGPSILRIQQVVRGDSAAYFCASSTGWADEQYFGPGTRLTVT.

CDR3 coding DNA: TGTGCCAGCTCACCGGTCCTAGCCCCGGCTGGAAACACCATATATTTT. Its translation: CASSPVLAPAGNTIYF. The gene calls are TRBV18 and TRBJ1-3; D not certain. The V gene lost 3 bases and the J gene lost 2 bases, with 14 bases spanning the gap. The germline CDR1 and CDR2 sequences are KGHSH and LQKENI. The CDR3 is made up of 16 amino acids.

The chain is built from TRBV6-5 and TRBJ2-7; maybe TRBD2 (6 bases). Trimming stripped 1 base from V and 2 bases from J, with 12 bases between. Germline CDR1 is MNHEY and CDR2 is SVGAGI. This CDR3 region has 15 residues. In nucleotides, the CDR3 is TGTGCCAGCAGTTACTACTCACTAGCTGCCTACGAGCAGTACTTC. Its protein is CASSYYSLAAYEQYF.

This chain joins TRBV18 and TRBJ2-6, with 7 bases aligning to TRBD1. The trim removed 1 base at V and 0 bases at J, leaving 12 bases unmatched. Looked up from germline, CDR1 is KGHSH and CDR2 is LQKENI. This CDR3 comprises 20 residues. Here the CDR3 reads CASSPLHVGQTNSGANVLTF. In nucleotides, the CDR3 is TGTGCCAGCTCACCACTTCATGTGGGACAGACCAACTCTGGGGCCAACGTCCTGACTTTC.

The chain joins TRBV10-3 to TRBJ1-6; no clear D gene. The CDR3 totals 12 residues. Trimming took off 6 bases at V and 7 bases at J, with 7 bases between the two ends. Per the germline V gene, CDR1 is ENHRY and CDR2 is SYGVKD. CDR3 bases: TGTGCCATCAGCCCGTCAAATTCACCCCTCCACTTT. This gives the protein CAISPSNSPLHF.

V usage is TRBV12-3 or TRBV12-4 and J usage is TRBJ1-6; a possible D gene is TRBD1 (5 bases). This CDR3 contains 13 residues. Trimming took off 2 bases at V and 9 bases at J, with 8 bases between the two ends. The CDR3 DNA reads TGTGCCAGCAGTTTAAATCAGGGTTCACCCCTCCACTTT. Translation gives CASSLNQGSPLHF.

This clone occurred a few times. The chain has TRBV19 and TRBJ2-3; possible D gene TRBD1, 6 bases. CDR3 length equals 15 residues. V lost 1 base and J lost 2, with 10 bases in between. From germline, CDR1 is LNHDA and CDR2 SQIVND (reference sequence). In DNA form, the CDR3 reads TGTGCCAGTAGTATAGGTACAGGGAACACAGATACGCAGTATTTT. It specifies CASSIGTGNTDTQYF.

The V gene is TRBV27, the J gene TRBJ1-1; TRBD1 is a possible D gene (6 bases). V shed 8 bases and J shed 6 bases, with 16 bases lying between them. The germline V gene encodes CDR1 MNHEY and CDR2 SMNVEV (reference sequence). The CDR3 has 13 amino acids. In DNA form, the CDR3 reads TGTGCCAGCGCTTATGGGGGGCTGTCTGAAGCTTTCTTT. Protein sequence: CASAYGGLSEAFF.

J is TRBJ1-5 and V is TRBV6-5; D gene unclear. The CDR3 is 13 residues long. Per the germline V gene, CDR1 is MNHEY and CDR2 is SVGAGI. V lost 0 bases and J 6 bases, leaving 6 bases between the germline ends. CDR3 residues: CASSYSDRQPQHF. Written as DNA, the CDR3 is TGTGCCAGCAGTTACTCCGACCGTCAGCCCCAGCATTTT.

Points on this clone: A read error may account for a junction end that differs from germline. The chain is built from TRBV7-2 and TRBJ1-1; possible D gene TRBD1, 5 bases. The CDR3 is 14 residues long. CDR1 SGHTA and CDR2 FQGNSA come from the germline V gene. The CDR3 DNA is TGTGCCAGCAGCTCAGGGACGGGGAACACTGAGGCTTTCTTT. It translates to CASSSGTGNTEAFF.

The rearrangement joins TRBV6-2 or TRBV6-3 to TRBJ1-2, with 10 bases aligning to TRBD1. The J segment lost 2 bases and the V segment lost 6 bases, leaving 3 bases of the junction unmatched. This CDR3 has 14 amino acids. Germline V CDR1 and CDR2: MNHEY, SVGEGT. The CDR3 reads CASSADRGNYGYTF. The CDR3 DNA is TGTGCCAGCAGCGCGGACAGGGGGAACTATGGCTACACCTTC.

V and J are TRBV18 and TRBJ2-1, with D uncertain. CDR1 and CDR2 (germline): KGHSH, LQKENI. V was shortened by 6 bases and J by 5 bases, with 11 bases between the two germline ends. This CDR3 has 13 residues. The CDR3 region is CASSPSVNNEQFF. CDR3 nucleotide sequence: TGTGCCAGCTCCCCCAGTGTAAACAATGAGCAGTTCTTC.

J is TRBJ2-6 and V is TRBV6-5; D gene uncertain. Germline V gene lookup returns CDR1 MNHEY and CDR2 SVGAGI. The CDR3 totals 13 residues. Trimming pared 6 bases from V and 0 bases from J, leaving 3 bases between. CDR3 in DNA: TGTGCCAGCAGAAACTCTGGGGCCAACGTCCTGACTTTC. As protein: CASRNSGANVLTF.

The chain couples TRBV5-1 to TRBJ1-3, with 9 bases identical to TRBD1. Germline-derived CDR1 and CDR2 are SGHRS and YFSETQ. V was clipped by 3 bases and J by 4 bases; unmatched bases: 8. This CDR3 comprises 16 residues. In DNA form, the CDR3 reads TGCGCCAGCAGCTACGGGACAGGGATCGGCGGAAACACCATATATTTT. Amino acids: CASSYGTGIGGNTIYF. Supplemented by reference TRBV5-1 and TRBJ1-3, the full variable domain reads KAGVTQTPRYLIKTRGQQVTLSCSPISGHRSVSWYQQTPGQGLQFLFEYFSETQRNKGNFPGRFSGRQFSNSRSEMNVSTLELGDSALYLCASSYGTGIGGNTIYFGEGSWLTVV.

This clone has just a few counts. V and J are TRBV27 and TRBJ2-7; D call uncertain. Germline lookup yields CDR1 MNHEY and CDR2 SMNVEV (reference sequence). With 1 base removed from V and 2 bases from J, the gap between germline ends came to 9 bases. The CDR3 contains 14 residues. For the CDR3, the DNA is TGTGCCAGCAGTTTATTTTCTGGGCCCTACGAGCAGTACTTC. Translation gives CASSLFSGPYEQYF.

The J gene is TRBJ1-6, the V gene TRBV5-1; perhaps TRBD1 as D (5 bases). The CDR3 contains 13 residues. The V end was cut by 4 bases, the J end by 10 bases, with 12 bases between. Germline V gene sequence: CDR1 SGHRS, CDR2 YFSETQ. The CDR3 region is CASSPFGGSPLHF. CDR3 nucleotides: TGCGCCAGCAGCCCTTTTGGGGGATCACCCCTCCACTTT.

The chain employs TRBV25-1 and TRBJ1-1; D unclear. The V and J ends lost 4 bases and 3 bases respectively, with 6 bases between them. Germline loops: CDR1 MGHDK, CDR2 SYGVNS. The CDR3 contains 12 residues. The CDR3 protein is CASSGGYTEAFF. CDR3 nucleotide sequence: TGTGCCAGCAGTGGAGGGTACACTGAAGCTTTCTTT.

Of note for this clone: The same CDR3 can be traced to other DNA sequences in this sample. V is TRBV9 and J is TRBJ2-7; D uncertain. This CDR3 contains 14 residues. V was cut by 0 bases and J by 2 bases, with 9 bases left in between. Germline loops: CDR1 SGDLS, CDR2 YYNGEE. The CDR3 nucleotides are TGTGCCAGCAGCGTAGGCAACGGACCCTACGAGCAGTACTTC. Protein sequence: CASSVGNGPYEQYF.

This rearrangement joins TRBV19 to TRBJ2-1; unclear D gene. The CDR3 spans 17 residues. V was cut by 0 bases and J by 1 base, with 13 bases left in between. Germline assignment: CDR1 LNHDA and CDR2 SQIVND (reference sequence). The CDR3 is CASSIEVTVPSYNEQFF. In DNA, the CDR3 is TGTGCCAGTAGTATAGAAGTGACGGTCCCATCCTACAATGAGCAGTTCTTC.

The chain couples TRBV10-3 to TRBJ1-2; D ambiguous. Germline V gives CDR1 ENHRY, CDR2 SYGVKD. This CDR3 is 15 amino acids long. The ends were cut back, 10 bases at V and 0 bases at J, with 18 bases in the middle. CDR3 in amino acids: CATQGLDPANYGYTF. DNA of the CDR3: TGTGCCACCCAAGGCCTCGACCCCGCTAACTATGGCTACACCTTC.